This T cell receptor (beta chain) emerged from a study of beta chain features in type 1 diabetes. Study summary: On cell yields, gender and age, patients and healthy donors were similar. Study-level results: cDNA-based sequencing might over-represent cells highly expressing TCR.

Over 95% purity was reached by all sorted populations. This CDR3 is 14 amino acids long. Germline V gene data show CDR1 as ENHRY and CDR2 as SYGVKD. V lost 4 bases and J 6 bases, leaving 15 bases between the germline ends. As for this clone: What it binds is not known.

Expressed TCRB transcripts were sequenced after all isolated RNA was converted to cDNA. Profiling relied on immunoSEQ multiplex PCR, and the TCRdb table lists in-frame clones only, not all of them. The table includes roughly 450,000 clones, 14% detected once. The sample was naive CD4+ T cells from blood. The sequence was collected from a man aged 25 to 45 in good health. The J gene is TRBJ1-2, the V gene TRBV10-3; TRBD1 might be the D (5 bases). As DNA, the CDR3 is TGTGCCATCAGTGTGGCGAGGGGCGGGAATGGCTACACCTTC. Amino acid sequence: CAISVARGGNGYTF.